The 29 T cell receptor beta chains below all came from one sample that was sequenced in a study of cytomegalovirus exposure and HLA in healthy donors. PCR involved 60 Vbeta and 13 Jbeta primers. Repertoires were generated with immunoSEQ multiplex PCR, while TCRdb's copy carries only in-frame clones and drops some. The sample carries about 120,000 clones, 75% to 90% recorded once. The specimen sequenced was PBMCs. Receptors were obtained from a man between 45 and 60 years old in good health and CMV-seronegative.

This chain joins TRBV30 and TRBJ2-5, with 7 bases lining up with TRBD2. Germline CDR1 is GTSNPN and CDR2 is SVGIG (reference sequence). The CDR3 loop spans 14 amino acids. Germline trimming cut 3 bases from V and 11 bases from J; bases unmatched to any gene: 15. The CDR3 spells CAWRVLAATGEQYF. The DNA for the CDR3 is TGTGCCTGGAGGGTGCTAGCGGCCACGGGGGAGCAGTACTTC. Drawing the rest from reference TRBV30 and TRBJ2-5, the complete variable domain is SQTIHQWPATLVQPVGSPLSLECTVEGTSNPNLYWYRQAAGRGLQLLFYSVGIGQISSEVPQNLSASRPQDRQFILSSKKLLLSDSGFYLCAWRVLAATGEQYFGPGTRLLVL.

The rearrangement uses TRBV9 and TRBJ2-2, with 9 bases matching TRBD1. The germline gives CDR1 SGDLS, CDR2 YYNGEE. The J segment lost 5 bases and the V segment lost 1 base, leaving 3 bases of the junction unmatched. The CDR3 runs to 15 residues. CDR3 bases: TGTGCCAGCAGCGTATTGACAGGGGGAACCGGGGAGCTGTTTTTT. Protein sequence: CASSVLTGGTGELFF. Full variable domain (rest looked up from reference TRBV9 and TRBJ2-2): DSGVTQTPKHLITATGQRVTLRCSPRSGDLSVYWYQQSLDQGLQFLIQYYNGEERAKGNILERFSAQQFPDLHSELNLSSLELGDSALYFCASSVLTGGTGELFFGEGSRLTVL.

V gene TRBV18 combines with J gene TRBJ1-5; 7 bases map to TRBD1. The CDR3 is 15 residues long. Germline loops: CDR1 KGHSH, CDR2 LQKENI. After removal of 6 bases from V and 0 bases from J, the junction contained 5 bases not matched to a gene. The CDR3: CASSPDRDSNQPQHF. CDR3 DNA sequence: TGTGCCAGCTCGCCTGACAGGGATAGCAATCAGCCCCAGCATTTT. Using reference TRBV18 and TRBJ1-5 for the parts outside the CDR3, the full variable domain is NAGVMQNPRHLVRRRGQEARLRCSPMKGHSHVYWYRQLPEEGLKFMVYLQKENIIDESGMPKERFSAEFPKEGPSILRIQQVVRGDSAAYFCASSPDRDSNQPQHFGDGTRLSIL.

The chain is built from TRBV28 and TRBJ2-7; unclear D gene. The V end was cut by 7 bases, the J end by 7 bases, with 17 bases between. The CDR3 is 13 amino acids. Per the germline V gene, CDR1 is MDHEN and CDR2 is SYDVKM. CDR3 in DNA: TGTGCCAGCAAAAAACGTCAGTCTTCGGAGCAGTACTTC. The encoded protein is CASKKRQSSEQYF.

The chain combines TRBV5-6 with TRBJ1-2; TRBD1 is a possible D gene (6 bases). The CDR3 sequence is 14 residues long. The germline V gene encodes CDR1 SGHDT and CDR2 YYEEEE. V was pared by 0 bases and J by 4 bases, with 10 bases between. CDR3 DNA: TGTGCCAGCAGCTTGGATCAGGGGTCCTATGGCTACACCTTC. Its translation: CASSLDQGSYGYTF.

CDR3 coding DNA: TGTGCCATCAGGAACGGACAGTATGGCTACACCTTC. As protein: CAIRNGQYGYTF. The chain uses TRBV10-3 and TRBJ1-2, with a tentative D call TRBD1 (6 bases). V was trimmed by 6 bases and J by 5 bases, leaving 10 bases between them. The CDR3 contains 12 residues. Germline assignment: CDR1 ENHRY and CDR2 SYGVKD.

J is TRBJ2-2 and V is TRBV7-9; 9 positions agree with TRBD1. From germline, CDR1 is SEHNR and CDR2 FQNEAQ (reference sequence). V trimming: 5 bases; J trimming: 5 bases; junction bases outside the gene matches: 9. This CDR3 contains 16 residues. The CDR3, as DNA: TGTGCCAGCAGCCCCGCGGGACAGGGATGGACCGGGGAGCTGTTTTTT. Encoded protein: CASSPAGQGWTGELFF.

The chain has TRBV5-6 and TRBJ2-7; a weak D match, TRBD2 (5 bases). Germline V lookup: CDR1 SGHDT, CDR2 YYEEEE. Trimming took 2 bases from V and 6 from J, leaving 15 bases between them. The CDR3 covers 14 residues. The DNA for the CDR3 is TGTGCCAGCAGCTTCGTGAGTCGGGGTGGCGAGCAGTACTTC. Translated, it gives CASSFVSRGGEQYF.

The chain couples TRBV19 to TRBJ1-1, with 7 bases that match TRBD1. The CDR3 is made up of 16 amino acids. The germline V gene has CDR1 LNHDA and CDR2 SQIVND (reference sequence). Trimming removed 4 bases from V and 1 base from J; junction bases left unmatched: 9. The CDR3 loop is CASSKEGALPNTEAFF. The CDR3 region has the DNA TGTGCCAGTAGTAAGGAGGGGGCGCTACCGAACACTGAAGCTTTCTTT. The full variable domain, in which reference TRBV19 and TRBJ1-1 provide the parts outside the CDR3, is DGGITQSPKYLFRKEGQNVTLSCEQNLNHDAMYWYRQDPGQGLRLIYYSQIVNDFQKGDIAEGYSVSREKKESFPLTVTSAQKNPTAFYLCASSKEGALPNTEAFFGQGTRLTVV.

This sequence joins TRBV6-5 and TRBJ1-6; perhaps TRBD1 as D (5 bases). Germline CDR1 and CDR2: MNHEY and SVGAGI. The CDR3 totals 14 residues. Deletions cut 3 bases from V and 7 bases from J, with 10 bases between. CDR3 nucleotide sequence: TGTGCCAGCAGTTATCGGGGGTTAAATTCACCCCTCCACTTT. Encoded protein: CASSYRGLNSPLHF.

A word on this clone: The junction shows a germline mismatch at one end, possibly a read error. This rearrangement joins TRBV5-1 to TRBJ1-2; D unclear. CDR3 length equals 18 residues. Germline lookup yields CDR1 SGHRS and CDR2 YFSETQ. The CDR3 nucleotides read TGCGCCAGCAGCTTGGATTTCTTGCCGAGAGGAGGGTCATATGGCTACCCCTTC. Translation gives CASSLDFLPRGGSYGYPF.

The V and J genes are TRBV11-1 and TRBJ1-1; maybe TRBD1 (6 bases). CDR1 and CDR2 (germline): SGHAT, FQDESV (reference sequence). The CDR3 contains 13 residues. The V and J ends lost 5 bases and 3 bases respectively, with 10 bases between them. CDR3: CASSPDRHTEAFF. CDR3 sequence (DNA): TGTGCCAGCAGCCCTGACAGGCACACTGAAGCTTTCTTT. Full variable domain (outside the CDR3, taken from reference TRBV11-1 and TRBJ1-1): EAEVAQSPRYKITEKSQAVAFWCDPISGHATLYWYRQILGQGPELLVQFQDESVVDDSQLPKDRFSAERLKGVDSTLKIQPAELGDSAMYLCASSPDRHTEAFFGQGTRLTVV.

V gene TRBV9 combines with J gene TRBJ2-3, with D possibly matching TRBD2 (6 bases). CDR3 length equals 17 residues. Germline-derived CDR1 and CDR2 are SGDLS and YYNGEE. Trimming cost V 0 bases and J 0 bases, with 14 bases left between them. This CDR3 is CASSVAGSGGSTDTQYF. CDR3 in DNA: TGTGCCAGCAGCGTAGCAGGTAGCGGTGGTAGCACAGATACGCAGTATTTT.

The CDR3 loop is CASRHRGTGGTEAFF. Written as DNA, the CDR3 is TGTGCCAGCAGGCACCGGGGCACCGGGGGCACTGAAGCTTTCTTT. The chain joins TRBV6-1 to TRBJ1-1; weak D call: TRBD1 (5 bases). The V gene's germline CDR1 is MNHNS and CDR2 SASEGT. Trimming took 6 bases from V and 4 from J, leaving 18 bases between them. This CDR3 is 15 amino acids long.

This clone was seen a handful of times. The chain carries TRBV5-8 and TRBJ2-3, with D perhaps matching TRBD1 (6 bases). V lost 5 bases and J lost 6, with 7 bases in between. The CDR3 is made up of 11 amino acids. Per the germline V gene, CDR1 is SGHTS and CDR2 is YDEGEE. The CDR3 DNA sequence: TGTGCCAGCAGTACAGGGGATACGCAGTATTTT. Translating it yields CASSTGDTQYF.

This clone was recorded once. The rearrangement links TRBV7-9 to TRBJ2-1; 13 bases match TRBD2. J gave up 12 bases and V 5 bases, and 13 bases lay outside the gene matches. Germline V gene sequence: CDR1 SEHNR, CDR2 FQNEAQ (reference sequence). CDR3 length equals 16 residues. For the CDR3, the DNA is TGTGCCAGCAGCCCCGGACTAGCGGGAGATCTGGTTGGGCAGTTCTTC. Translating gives CASSPGLAGDLVGQFF.

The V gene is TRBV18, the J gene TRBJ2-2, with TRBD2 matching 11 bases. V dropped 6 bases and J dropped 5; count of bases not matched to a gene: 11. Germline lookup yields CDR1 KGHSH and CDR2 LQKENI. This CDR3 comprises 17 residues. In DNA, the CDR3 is TGTGCCAGCTCCCTTACCCCCGGGACTAGCGGAACCGGGGAGCTGTTTTTT. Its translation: CASSLTPGTSGTGELFF.

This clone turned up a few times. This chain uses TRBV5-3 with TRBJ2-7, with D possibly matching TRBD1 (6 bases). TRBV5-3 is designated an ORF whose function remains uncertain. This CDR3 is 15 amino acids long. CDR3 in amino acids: CPPRSRPGVVSEQYF. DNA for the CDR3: TGTCCCCCACGATCCAGACCAGGGGTCGTTTCTGAGCAGTACTTC.

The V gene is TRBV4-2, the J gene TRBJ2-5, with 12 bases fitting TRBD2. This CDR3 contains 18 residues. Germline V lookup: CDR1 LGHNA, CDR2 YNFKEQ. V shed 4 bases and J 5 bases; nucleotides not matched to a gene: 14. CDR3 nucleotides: TGTGCCAGCAGCCCCATGGGACTAGCGGGTGCTGAGGGGGAGACCCAGTACTTC. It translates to CASSPMGLAGAEGETQYF.

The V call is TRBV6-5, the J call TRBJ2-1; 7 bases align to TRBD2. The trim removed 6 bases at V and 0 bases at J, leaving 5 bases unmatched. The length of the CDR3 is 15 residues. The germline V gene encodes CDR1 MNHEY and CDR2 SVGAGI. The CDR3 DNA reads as TGTGCCAGCAGGTTCGGGGGGAGCTCCTACAATGAGCAGTTCTTC. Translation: CASRFGGSSYNEQFF.

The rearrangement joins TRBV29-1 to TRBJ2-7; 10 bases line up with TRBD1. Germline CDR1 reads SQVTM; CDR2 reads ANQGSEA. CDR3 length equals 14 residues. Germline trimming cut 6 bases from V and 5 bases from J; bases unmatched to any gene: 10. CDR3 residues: CSVAGTGEAHEQYF. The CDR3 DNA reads TGCAGCGTAGCCGGGACAGGGGAAGCCCACGAGCAGTACTTC.

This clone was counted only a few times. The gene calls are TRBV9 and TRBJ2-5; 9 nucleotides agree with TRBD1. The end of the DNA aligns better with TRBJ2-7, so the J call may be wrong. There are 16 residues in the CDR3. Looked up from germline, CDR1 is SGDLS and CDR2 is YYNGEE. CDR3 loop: CASSPRQGVTSYEQYF. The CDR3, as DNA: TGTGCCAGCAGCCCCCGACAGGGGGTAACCTCCTACGAGCAGTACTTC.

CDR3 amino acids: CASSGTGGDEEKLFF. The CDR3 region has the DNA TGCGCCAGCAGCGGGACAGGGGGAGATGAGGAAAAACTGTTTTTT. The J gene is TRBJ1-4, the V gene TRBV5-1, with 11 bases lining up with TRBD1. V lost 4 bases to trimming and J lost 8 bases; unmatched junction nucleotides: 7. Germline V lookup: CDR1 SGHRS, CDR2 YFSETQ. The CDR3 is made up of 15 amino acids.

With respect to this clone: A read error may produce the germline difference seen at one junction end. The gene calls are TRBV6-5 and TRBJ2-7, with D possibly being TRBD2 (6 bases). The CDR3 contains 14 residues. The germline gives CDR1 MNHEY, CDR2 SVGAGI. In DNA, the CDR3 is TGTGCCACCAGTTACAGCGGGTCGGTCTACGAGCAGTACTTC. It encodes CATSYSGSVYEQYF.

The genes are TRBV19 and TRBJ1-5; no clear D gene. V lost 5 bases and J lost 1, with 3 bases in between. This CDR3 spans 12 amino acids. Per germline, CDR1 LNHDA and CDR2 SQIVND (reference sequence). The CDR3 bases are TGTGCCAGTAGTGGCAGCAATCAGCCCCAGCATTTT. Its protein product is CASSGSNQPQHF.

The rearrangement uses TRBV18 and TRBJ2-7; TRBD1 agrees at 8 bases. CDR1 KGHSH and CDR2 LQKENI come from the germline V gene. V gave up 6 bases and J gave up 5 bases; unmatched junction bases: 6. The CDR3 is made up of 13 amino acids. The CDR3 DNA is TGTGCCAGCTCCCCTGGACAGGGTGACGAGCAGTACTTC. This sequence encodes CASSPGQGDEQYF.

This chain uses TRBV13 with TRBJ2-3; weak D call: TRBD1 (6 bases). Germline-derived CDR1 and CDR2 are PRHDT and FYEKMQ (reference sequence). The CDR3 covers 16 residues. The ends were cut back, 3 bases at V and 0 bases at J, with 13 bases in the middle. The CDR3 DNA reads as TGTGCCAGCAGCTTTTACGTGGGGGCTAGCACAGATACGCAGTATTTT. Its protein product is CASSFYVGASTDTQYF.

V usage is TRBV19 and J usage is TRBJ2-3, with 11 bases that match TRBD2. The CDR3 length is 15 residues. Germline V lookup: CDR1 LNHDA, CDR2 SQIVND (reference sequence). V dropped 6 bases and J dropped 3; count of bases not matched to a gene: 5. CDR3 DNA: TGTGCCAGTAGCGTAGCGGGAGGGGAGACAGATACGCAGTATTTT. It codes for CASSVAGGETDTQYF.

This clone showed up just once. The CDR3 region is CASSMDRDNEQFF. The CDR3 DNA reads as TGTGCCAGCAGCATGGACAGGGACAATGAGCAGTTCTTC. The chain uses TRBV6-5 and TRBJ2-1; 8 bases are shared with TRBD1. Germline V gives CDR1 MNHEY, CDR2 SVGAGI. The CDR3 runs to 13 residues. V dropped 6 bases and J dropped 5; count of bases not matched to a gene: 3.